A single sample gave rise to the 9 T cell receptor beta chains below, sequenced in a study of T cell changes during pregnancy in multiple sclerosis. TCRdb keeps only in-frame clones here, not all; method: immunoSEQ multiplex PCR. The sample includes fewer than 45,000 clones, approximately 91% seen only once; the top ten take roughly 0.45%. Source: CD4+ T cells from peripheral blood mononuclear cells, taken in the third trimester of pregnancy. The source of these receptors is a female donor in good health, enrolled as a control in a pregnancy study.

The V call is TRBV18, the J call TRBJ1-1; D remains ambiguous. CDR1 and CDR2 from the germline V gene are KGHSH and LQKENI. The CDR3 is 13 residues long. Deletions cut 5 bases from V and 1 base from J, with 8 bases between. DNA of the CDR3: TGTGCCAGCTCATTGCGGGGGAACACTGAAGCTTTCTTT. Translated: CASSLRGNTEAFF.

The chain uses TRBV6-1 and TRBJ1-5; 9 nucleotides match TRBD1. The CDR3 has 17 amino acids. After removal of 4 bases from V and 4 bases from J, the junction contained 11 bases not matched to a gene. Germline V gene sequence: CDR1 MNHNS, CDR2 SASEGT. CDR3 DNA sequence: TGTGCCAGCAGTGCCCCATCCGGGACAGGGACTAATCAGCCCCAGCATTTT. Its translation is CASSAPSGTGTNQPQHF.

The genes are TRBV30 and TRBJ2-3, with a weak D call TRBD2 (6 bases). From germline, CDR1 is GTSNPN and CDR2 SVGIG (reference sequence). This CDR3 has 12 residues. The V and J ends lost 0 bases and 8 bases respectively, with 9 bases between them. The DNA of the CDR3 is TGTGCCTGGAGTGTGACTAGAGGTACGCAGTATTTT. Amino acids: CAWSVTRGTQYF.

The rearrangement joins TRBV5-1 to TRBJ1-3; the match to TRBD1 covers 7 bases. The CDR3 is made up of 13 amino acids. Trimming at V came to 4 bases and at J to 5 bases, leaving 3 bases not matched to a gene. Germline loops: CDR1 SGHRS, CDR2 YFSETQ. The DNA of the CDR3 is TGCGCCAGCAGCGACAGGGATCGAAACACCATATATTTT. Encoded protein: CASSDRDRNTIYF.

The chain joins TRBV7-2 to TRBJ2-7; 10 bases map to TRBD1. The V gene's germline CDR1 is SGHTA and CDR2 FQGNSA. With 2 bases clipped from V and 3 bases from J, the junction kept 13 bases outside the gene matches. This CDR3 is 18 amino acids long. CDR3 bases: TGTGCCAGCAGCTTATCAAGTATGGCTAGGACAGGGGGCTACGAGCAGTACTTC. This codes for CASSLSSMARTGGYEQYF.

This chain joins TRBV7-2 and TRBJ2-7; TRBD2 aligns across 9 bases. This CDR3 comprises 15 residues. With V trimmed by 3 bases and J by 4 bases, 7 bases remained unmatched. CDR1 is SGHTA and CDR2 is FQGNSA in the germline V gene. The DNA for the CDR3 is TGTGCCAGCAGCTTTTATAGCGGGAGTAGGTACGAGCAGTACTTC. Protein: CASSFYSGSRYEQYF.

This CDR3 reads CSVRTGGGGTEAFF. In nucleotides, the CDR3 is TGCAGCGTACGGACAGGGGGCGGGGGCACTGAAGCTTTCTTT. The rearrangement uses TRBV29-1 and TRBJ1-1; 11 nucleotides match TRBD1. This CDR3 has 14 residues. Looked up from germline, CDR1 is SQVTM and CDR2 is ANQGSEA. The V gene end was trimmed by 6 bases and the J gene end by 4 bases; junction bases not matched to a gene: 7.

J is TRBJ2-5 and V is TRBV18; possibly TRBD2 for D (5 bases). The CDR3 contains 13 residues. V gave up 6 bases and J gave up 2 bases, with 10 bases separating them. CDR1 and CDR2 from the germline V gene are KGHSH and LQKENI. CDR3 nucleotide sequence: TGTGCCAGCTCGCCGGGGTCACAAGAGACCCAGTACTTC. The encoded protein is CASSPGSQETQYF. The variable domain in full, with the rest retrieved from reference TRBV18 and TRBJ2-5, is NAGVMQNPRHLVRRRGQEARLRCSPMKGHSHVYWYRQLPEEGLKFMVYLQKENIIDESGMPKERFSAEFPKEGPSILRIQQVVRGDSAAYFCASSPGSQETQYFGPGTRLLVL.

The CDR3 region is CASSLVGGWDEQFF. CDR3 nucleotides: TGCGCCAGCAGCTTGGTGGGGGGTTGGGATGAGCAGTTCTTC. This chain links TRBV5-1 with TRBJ2-1, with D perhaps TRBD2 (6 bases). The CDR3 is 14 amino acids. Trimming left V 0 bases short and J 8 bases short, with 12 bases between. Per germline, CDR1 SGHRS and CDR2 YFSETQ.